This TCR beta chain was retrieved from a study of blood T cell repertoires in COVID-19. Across the whole study: Acute and convalescent COVID-19 specimens originated in the United States, Italy and Spain. PBMCs, B-cell-depleted T cells, or T cells provided the cDNA or gDNA that made up the material.

The V and J ends lost 5 bases and 5 bases respectively, with 19 bases between them. The CDR3 contains 15 residues. The germline V gene has CDR1 LNHDA and CDR2 SQIVND (reference sequence). In the original analysis: The authors estimated nucleated cell counts from reference gene primer amplification. The assay was immunoSEQ multiplex PCR, and TCRdb's table has in-frame clones only and misses some. Clone size and the V and J calls come from that table; the DNA yielded D and trimming. The sample consists of 120,000 to 150,000 clones, roughly 90% of them appearing once. The sequenced sample consisted of peripheral blood. V gene TRBV19 combines with J gene TRBJ2-7, with a tentative D call TRBD1 (5 bases). The source of this sequence is a human donor in a cohort sampled during active COVID-19. CDR3 region: CASSYGSQGTDEQYF. The CDR3 DNA follows: TGTGCCAGTAGTTACGGCTCCCAGGGTACCGACGAGCAGTACTTC.